There are a few counts of the clone carrying this T cell receptor beta chain. Its antigen remains unknown. Expressed TCRB transcripts got sequenced, as all isolated RNA was reverse transcribed. The table came from immunoSEQ multiplex PCR; TCRdb's copy has only in-frame clones and leaves some out. The sample includes approximately 470,000 clones, approximately 30% of them seen just once. This record belongs to a study of beta chain features in type 1 diabetes. Study-wide findings and caveats: Naive, central memory and Treg TCRB repertoires seemed to resemble each other more closely in patients than they did in healthy donors.

Trimming took 4 bases from V and 5 from J; bases not matched to a gene: 1. This CDR3 has 12 residues. Germline lookup yields CDR1 SGDLS and CDR2 YYNGEE. Only one heparinised blood draw was taken per donor, and its volume averaged around 120 mL. Central memory, naive, regulatory and stem cell-like memory CD4+ cells were sorted by CD45RO/CCR7/CD25/CD127/CD95/CD27. Sorted populations all exceeded 98% purity. The receptor was derived from a man between 18 and 35 years old in good health. The sequencing input was naive CD4+ T cells from blood. This chain links TRBV9 with TRBJ2-5; 8 positions agree with TRBD1. In DNA, the CDR3 is TGTGCCAGCAGCCGGGACAGGGAGACCCAGTACTTC. Protein: CASSRDRETQYF.